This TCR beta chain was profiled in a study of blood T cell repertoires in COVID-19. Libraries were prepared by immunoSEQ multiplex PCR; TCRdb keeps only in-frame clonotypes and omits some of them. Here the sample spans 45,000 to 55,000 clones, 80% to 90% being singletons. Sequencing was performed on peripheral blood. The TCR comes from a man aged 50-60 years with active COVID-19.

CDR3 sequence: CASSTTGTGFTGELFF. CDR3 sequence (DNA): TGTGCCAGCAGCACAACCGGGACAGGGTTCACCGGGGAGCTGTTTTTT. The V call is TRBV7-9, the J call TRBJ2-2, with 9 bases aligning to TRBD1. V was clipped by 5 bases and J by 4 bases; unmatched bases: 8. The CDR3 is 16 residues long. CDR1 is SEHNR, CDR2 FQNEAQ, per germline (reference sequence).